This TCR beta chain was obtained from a study of cytomegalovirus exposure and HLA in healthy donors. Study observations and caveats: A later examination showed that TCR association rates differed by HLA locus, with DRB1 most and HLA-C fewest. Most sequenced TCRs were rare (though some public TCRs occurred in many donors).

A remark on this clone: Its antigen remains unidentified.

It was with 60 Vbeta and 13 Jbeta primers that the PCR ran. This table comes from immunoSEQ multiplex PCR, and its TCRdb copy is limited to in-frame clones, with some not included. The sample carries about 190,000 clones, around four fifths recorded once. Trimming stripped 5 bases from V and 1 base from J, with 12 bases between. Looked up from germline, CDR1 is SGHNT and CDR2 is YYREEE (reference sequence). The CDR3 is 14 residues long. V is TRBV5-4 and J is TRBJ1-1; D possibly corresponds to TRBD1 (5 bases). The clonotype was recovered from a woman between 18 and 29 years old in good health and CMV-seronegative. Source material: PBMCs. The CDR3 DNA follows: TGTGCCAGCAGTTTCCAGGGTGCGAACACTGAAGCTTTCTTT. It encodes CASSFQGANTEAFF.